The rows below give T cell receptor beta chains drawn from one sample of a study of CD8 T cells in ankylosing spondylitis. TCRdb fed the 5' RACE reads into MiXCR, producing one record per CDR3 protein. Among roughly 40,000 distinct CDR3 sequences listed, less than 3.5% were seen once. What was sequenced was blood, either unsorted or a sorted T cell fraction (not recorded which). The receptors originated from a male donor with ankylosing spondylitis or in good health (not recorded which). Each CDR3 is given with its conserved first and last residue. Fields, in order: clone size, V gene, J gene, D gene, CDR3 protein, CDR3 DNA. A D gene is named only where the DNA matches it firmly. Part of the rows lack a size; the others show once, few, many or a class for expanded clones.

clone size: many
V gene: TRBV9
J gene: TRBJ1-2
D gene: -
CDR3 protein: CASSVAPVNYGYTF
CDR3 DNA: TGTGCCAGCAGCGTAGCACCGGTGAACTATGGCTACACCTTC

clone size: many
V gene: TRBV9
J gene: TRBJ1-6
D gene: -
CDR3 protein: CASSPTAQSYNSPLHF
CDR3 DNA: TGTGCCAGCAGCCCGACAGCCCAGTCCTATAATTCACCCCTCCACTTT

clone size: many
V gene: TRBV9
J gene: TRBJ2-2
D gene: -
CDR3 protein: CASSLRQESTGELFF
CDR3 DNA: TGTGCCAGCAGCCTACGACAGGAGAGCACCGGGGAGCTGTTTTTT

clone size: many
V gene: TRBV9
J gene: TRBJ2-5
D gene: TRBD2
CDR3 protein: CASGGLAGSTQYF
CDR3 DNA: TGTGCCAGCGGTGGACTAGCGGGAAGCACCCAGTACTTC

clone size: many
V gene: TRBV9
J gene: TRBJ2-1
D gene: TRBD2
CDR3 protein: CASSAASGVVSKGEQFF
CDR3 DNA: TGTGCCAGCAGCGCGGCTAGCGGGGTTGTTTCAAAGGGTGAGCAGTTCTTC

clone size: few
V gene: TRBV9
J gene: TRBJ1-2
D gene: TRBD1
CDR3 protein: CASSSTDRGAGYGYTF
CDR3 DNA: TGTGCCAGCAGCTCAACAGACAGGGGGGCAGGCTATGGCTACACCTTC

clone size: many
V gene: TRBV9
J gene: TRBJ2-7
D gene: -
CDR3 protein: CASSVAGQVSSYEQYF
CDR3 DNA: TGTGCCAGCAGCGTAGCTGGGCAGGTCAGCTCCTACGAGCAGTACTTC

clone size: many
V gene: TRBV9
J gene: TRBJ2-7
D gene: -
CDR3 protein: CASSRNAYEQYF
CDR3 DNA: TGTGCCAGCAGCCGCAACGCTTACGAGCAGTACTTC

clone size: medium-sized
V gene: TRBV10-3
J gene: TRBJ2-4
D gene: -
CDR3 protein: CAINLSVRPNAKNIQYF
CDR3 DNA: TGTGCCATCAACCTCAGTGTCAGGCCTAACGCCAAAAACATTCAGTACTTC

clone size: many
V gene: TRBV9
J gene: TRBJ1-2
D gene: -
CDR3 protein: CASSQVNYGYTF
CDR3 DNA: TGTGCCAGCAGCCAGGTTAACTATGGCTACACCTTC

clone size: many
V gene: TRBV9
J gene: TRBJ2-1
D gene: TRBD2
CDR3 protein: CASSFGLAGGIHEQFF
CDR3 DNA: TGTGCCAGCAGCTTCGGTCTGGCGGGAGGAATCCATGAGCAGTTCTTC

clone size: many
V gene: TRBV9
J gene: TRBJ2-2
D gene: -
CDR3 protein: CASSVQTSNTGELFF
CDR3 DNA: TGTGCCAGCAGCGTACAAACTTCCAACACCGGGGAGCTGTTTTTT

clone size: many
V gene: TRBV9
J gene: TRBJ2-5
D gene: -
CDR3 protein: CASSSSSFQTQYF
CDR3 DNA: TGTGCCAGCAGCTCATCTAGTTTCCAGACCCAGTACTTC

clone size: many
V gene: TRBV9
J gene: TRBJ2-3
D gene: TRBD2
CDR3 protein: CASSVPSGRSPGSTDTQYF
CDR3 DNA: TGTGCCAGCAGCGTACCTAGCGGAAGATCACCAGGGAGCACAGATACGCAGTATTTT

clone size: many
V gene: TRBV9
J gene: TRBJ2-5
D gene: -
CDR3 protein: CASSPSTDETQYF
CDR3 DNA: TGTGCCAGCAGCCCTTCGACCGACGAGACCCAGTACTTC

clone size: many
V gene: TRBV9
J gene: TRBJ1-3
D gene: TRBD1
CDR3 protein: CASSARQGSGNTIYF
CDR3 DNA: TGTGCCAGCAGCGCCCGACAGGGGTCTGGAAACACCATATATTTT

clone size: many
V gene: TRBV9
J gene: TRBJ2-5
D gene: TRBD2
CDR3 protein: CASSVDPGAGETQYF
CDR3 DNA: TGTGCCAGCAGCGTAGATCCGGGAGCGGGGGAGACCCAGTACTTC

clone size: many
V gene: TRBV9
J gene: TRBJ2-7
D gene: -
CDR3 protein: CASSAGNLGYEQYF
CDR3 DNA: TGTGCCAGCAGCGCCGGGAACCTGGGCTACGAGCAGTACTTC

clone size: many
V gene: TRBV9
J gene: TRBJ1-2
D gene: -
CDR3 protein: CASSENEREKSYGYTF
CDR3 DNA: TGTGCCAGCAGCGAAAATGAGCGGGAGAAGAGCTATGGCTACACCTTC

clone size: -
V gene: TRBV9
J gene: TRBJ2-7
D gene: TRBD1
CDR3 protein: CASSTGGSGQGAYEQYF
CDR3 DNA: TGTGCCAGCAGCACGGGGGGCTCGGGACAGGGGGCCTACGAGCAGTACTTC

clone size: many
V gene: TRBV9
J gene: TRBJ2-1
D gene: TRBD2
CDR3 protein: CASSVGLAGRNEQFF
CDR3 DNA: TGTGCCAGCAGCGTAGGACTAGCGGGTAGAAATGAGCAGTTCTTC

clone size: many
V gene: TRBV9
J gene: TRBJ1-3
D gene: TRBD1
CDR3 protein: CASSVGQGVGTIYF
CDR3 DNA: TGTGCCAGCAGCGTAGGGCAGGGGGTCGGCACCATATATTTT

clone size: many
V gene: TRBV9
J gene: TRBJ2-7
D gene: TRBD2
CDR3 protein: CASSEYGGRSSGNSYEQYF
CDR3 DNA: TGTGCCAGCAGCGAATACGGGGGGCGGAGTAGCGGGAACTCCTACGAGCAGTACTTC

clone size: many
V gene: TRBV9
J gene: TRBJ2-7
D gene: -
CDR3 protein: CASSVGRDSYEQYF
CDR3 DNA: TGTGCCAGCAGCGTGGGCCGTGACTCCTACGAGCAGTACTTC

clone size: many
V gene: TRBV9
J gene: TRBJ2-2
D gene: -
CDR3 protein: CASSVAPLVNTGELFF
CDR3 DNA: TGTGCCAGCAGCGTAGCACCACTAGTGAACACCGGGGAGCTGTTTTTT

clone size: many
V gene: TRBV9
J gene: TRBJ2-1
D gene: TRBD2
CDR3 protein: CASSAGTSGSGYEQFF
CDR3 DNA: TGTGCCAGCAGCGCCGGGACTAGCGGGAGTGGCTATGAGCAGTTCTTC

clone size: many
V gene: TRBV9
J gene: TRBJ2-5
D gene: -
CDR3 protein: CASSVGGFQETQYF
CDR3 DNA: TGTGCCAGCAGCGTAGGTGGGTTCCAAGAGACCCAGTACTTC

clone size: many
V gene: TRBV9
J gene: TRBJ2-5
D gene: -
CDR3 protein: CASSVLGRETQYF
CDR3 DNA: TGTGCCAGCAGCGTACTGGGGCGAGAGACCCAGTACTTC

clone size: many
V gene: TRBV9
J gene: TRBJ1-2
D gene: TRBD1
CDR3 protein: CASSTGQGLHGYTF
CDR3 DNA: TGTGCCAGCAGCACGGGACAGGGACTCCATGGCTACACCTTC

clone size: many
V gene: TRBV9
J gene: TRBJ2-7
D gene: TRBD2
CDR3 protein: CASSPHGDPQAGEVNEQYF
CDR3 DNA: TGTGCCAGCAGCCCTCACGGGGACCCTCAAGCGGGAGAGGTTAACGAGCAGTACTTC

clone size: -
V gene: TRBV9
J gene: TRBJ2-7
D gene: -
CDR3 protein: CASSATNTYEQYF
CDR3 DNA: TGTGCCAGCAGTGCGACTAATACCTACGAGCAGTACTTC

clone size: many
V gene: TRBV9
J gene: TRBJ2-1
D gene: TRBD1
CDR3 protein: CASSLGQANSYNEQFF
CDR3 DNA: TGTGCCAGCAGCCTGGGACAGGCCAACTCCTACAATGAGCAGTTCTTC

clone size: many
V gene: TRBV9
J gene: TRBJ1-6
D gene: TRBD1
CDR3 protein: CAGPSTGPNSPLHF
CDR3 DNA: TGTGCCGGTCCTTCGACAGGGCCGAATTCACCCCTCCACTTT

clone size: many
V gene: TRBV9
J gene: TRBJ2-4
D gene: -
CDR3 protein: CASSVEGWGNIQYF
CDR3 DNA: TGTGCCAGCAGCGTAGAAGGCTGGGGGAACATTCAGTACTTC

clone size: many
V gene: TRBV9
J gene: TRBJ1-1
D gene: -
CDR3 protein: CASSVEAGMVAEAFF
CDR3 DNA: TGTGCCAGCAGCGTAGAAGCCGGGATGGTTGCTGAAGCTTTCTTT

clone size: many
V gene: TRBV9
J gene: TRBJ2-3
D gene: TRBD2
CDR3 protein: CASSTGLAGGLDTQYF
CDR3 DNA: TGTGCCAGCAGCACGGGACTAGCGGGAGGGCTGGATACGCAGTATTTT

clone size: many
V gene: TRBV9
J gene: TRBJ2-1
D gene: -
CDR3 protein: CASRPISHPAGNEQFF
CDR3 DNA: TGTGCCAGCAGGCCAATCAGCCACCCAGCAGGCAATGAGCAGTTCTTC

clone size: many
V gene: TRBV9
J gene: TRBJ2-3
D gene: TRBD2
CDR3 protein: CASSRRHGTSGGRLHTQYF
CDR3 DNA: TGTGCCAGCAGCCGTAGGCATGGGACTAGCGGTGGCCGACTTCATACGCAGTATTTT